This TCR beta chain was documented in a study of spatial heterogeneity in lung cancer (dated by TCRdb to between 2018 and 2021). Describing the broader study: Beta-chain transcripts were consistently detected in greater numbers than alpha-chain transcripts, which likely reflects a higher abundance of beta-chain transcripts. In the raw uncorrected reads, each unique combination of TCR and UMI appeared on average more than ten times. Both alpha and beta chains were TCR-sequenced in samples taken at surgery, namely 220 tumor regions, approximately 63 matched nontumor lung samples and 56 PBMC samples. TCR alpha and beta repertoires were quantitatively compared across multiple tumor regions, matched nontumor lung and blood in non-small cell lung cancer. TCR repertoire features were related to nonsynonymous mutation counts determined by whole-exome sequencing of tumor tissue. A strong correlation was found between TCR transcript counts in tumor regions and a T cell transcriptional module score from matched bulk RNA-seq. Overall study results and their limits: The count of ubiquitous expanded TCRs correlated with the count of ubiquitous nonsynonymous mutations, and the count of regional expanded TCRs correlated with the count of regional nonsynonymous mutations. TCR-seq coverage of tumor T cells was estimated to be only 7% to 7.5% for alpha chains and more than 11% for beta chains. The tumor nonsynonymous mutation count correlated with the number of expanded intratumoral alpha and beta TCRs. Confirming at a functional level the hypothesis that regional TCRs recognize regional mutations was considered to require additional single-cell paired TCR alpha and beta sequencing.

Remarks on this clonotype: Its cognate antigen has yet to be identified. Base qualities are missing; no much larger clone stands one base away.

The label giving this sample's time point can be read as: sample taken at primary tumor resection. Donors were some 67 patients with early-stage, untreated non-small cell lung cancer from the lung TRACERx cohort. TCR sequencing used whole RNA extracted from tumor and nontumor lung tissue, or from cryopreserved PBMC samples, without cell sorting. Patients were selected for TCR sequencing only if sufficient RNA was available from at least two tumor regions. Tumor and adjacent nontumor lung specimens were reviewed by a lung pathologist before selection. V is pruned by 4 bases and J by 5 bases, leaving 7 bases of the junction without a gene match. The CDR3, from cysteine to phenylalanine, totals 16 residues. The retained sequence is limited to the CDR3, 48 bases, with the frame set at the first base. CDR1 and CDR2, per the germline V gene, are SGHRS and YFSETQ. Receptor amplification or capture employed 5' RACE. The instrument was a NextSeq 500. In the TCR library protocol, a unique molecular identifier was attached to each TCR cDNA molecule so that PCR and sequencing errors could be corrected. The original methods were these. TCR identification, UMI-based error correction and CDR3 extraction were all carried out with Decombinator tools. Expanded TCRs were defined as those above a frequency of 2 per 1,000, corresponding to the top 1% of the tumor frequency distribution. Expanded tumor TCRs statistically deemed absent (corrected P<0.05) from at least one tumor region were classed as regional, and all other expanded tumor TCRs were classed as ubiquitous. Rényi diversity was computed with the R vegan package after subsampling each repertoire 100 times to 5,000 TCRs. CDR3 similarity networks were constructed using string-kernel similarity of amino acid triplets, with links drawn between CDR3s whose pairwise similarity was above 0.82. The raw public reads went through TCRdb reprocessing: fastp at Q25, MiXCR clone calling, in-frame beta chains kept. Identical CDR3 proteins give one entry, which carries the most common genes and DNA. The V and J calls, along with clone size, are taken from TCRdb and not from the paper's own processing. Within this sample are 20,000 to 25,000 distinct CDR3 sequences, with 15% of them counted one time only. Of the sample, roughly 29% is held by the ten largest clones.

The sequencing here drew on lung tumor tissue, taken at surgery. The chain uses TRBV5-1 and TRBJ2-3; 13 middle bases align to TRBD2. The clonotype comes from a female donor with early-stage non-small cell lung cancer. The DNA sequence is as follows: TGCGCCAGCAGCGGACTAGCGGGAGTTGGAGGAGATACGCAGTATTTT. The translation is CASSGLAGVGGDTQYF.